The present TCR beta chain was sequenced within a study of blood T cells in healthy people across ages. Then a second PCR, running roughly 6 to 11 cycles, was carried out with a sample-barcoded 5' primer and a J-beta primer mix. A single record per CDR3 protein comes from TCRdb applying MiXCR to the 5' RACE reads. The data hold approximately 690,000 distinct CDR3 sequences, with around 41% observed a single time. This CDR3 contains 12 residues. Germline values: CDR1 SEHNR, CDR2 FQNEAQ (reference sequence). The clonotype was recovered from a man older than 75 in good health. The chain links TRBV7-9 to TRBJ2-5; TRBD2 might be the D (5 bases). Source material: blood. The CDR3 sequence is CVPRPGQETQYF. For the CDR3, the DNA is TGTGTCCCCAGGCCGGGGCAAGAGACCCAGTACTTC.